Presented here are 29 T cell receptor beta chains from one specimen sequenced in a study of somatic mutations in cytotoxic T cells in rheumatoid arthritis. Assay used: immunoSEQ multiplex PCR; TCRdb lists only in-frame clones, some missing. The sample has about 30,000 clones; more than 75% are singletons. The sample consisted of CD8+ T cells sorted from blood. The receptors come from an adult with rheumatoid arthritis.

The chain joins TRBV28 to TRBJ2-1; no clear D. The CDR3 runs to 11 residues. Germline V gene lookup returns CDR1 MDHEN and CDR2 SYDVKM. V gave up 6 bases and J gave up 4 bases, with 4 bases separating them. The DNA for the CDR3 is TGTGCCAGCAGCGTTTACAATGAGCAGTTCTTC. It specifies CASSVYNEQFF.

The rearrangement links TRBV6-6 to TRBJ1-1; possible D gene TRBD1, 5 bases. CDR3 length: 14 residues. CDR1 and CDR2 from the germline V gene are MNHNY and SVGAGI (reference sequence). The V and J ends lost 4 bases and 0 bases respectively, with 9 bases between them. The CDR3 region has the DNA TGTGCCAGCAGTTGGGGCGGGCTGAACACTGAAGCTTTCTTT. Its protein product is CASSWGGLNTEAFF.

CDR3 protein: CASSLAGGGKGELFF. The CDR3, as DNA: TGTGCCAGCAGCTTAGCCGGGGGAGGAAAAGGGGAGCTGTTTTTT. This chain links TRBV11-3 with TRBJ2-2; D may be TRBD2 (6 bases). V lost 1 base and J 8 bases, leaving 14 bases between the germline ends. The CDR3 runs 15 residues. Germline CDR1 SGHNT, CDR2 YENEEA.

The rearrangement links TRBV19 to TRBJ2-2, with D tentatively TRBD1 or TRBD2 (6 bases each). The V end was cut by 6 bases, the J end by 5 bases, with 16 bases between. The germline gives CDR1 LNHDA, CDR2 SQIVND (reference sequence). The CDR3 runs to 15 residues. CDR3 DNA sequence: TGTGCCAGTAGCCTTTCTAGGAGGGGGACCGGGGAGCTGTTTTTT. Amino acids: CASSLSRRGTGELFF.

The rearrangement joins TRBV5-5 to TRBJ2-1, with TRBD2 matching 11 bases. The germline V gene encodes CDR1 SGHKS and CDR2 YYEKEE (reference sequence). V lost 4 bases, J lost 6 bases, and 9 bases stayed unmatched. The CDR3 sequence is 16 residues long. The CDR3 DNA is TGTGCCAGCAGCCTGCCGACTAGCGGGATTGTCAATGAGCAGTTCTTC. This codes for CASSLPTSGIVNEQFF.

For this clone: This CDR3 is also generated by other DNA sequences in the sample. The rearrangement joins TRBV4-1 to TRBJ1-5; the match to TRBD1 covers 7 bases. The germline V gene encodes CDR1 MGHRA and CDR2 YSYEKL. V lost 6 bases to trimming and J lost 2 bases; unmatched junction nucleotides: 7. This CDR3 is built from 15 residues. As DNA, the CDR3 is TGCGCCAGCAGTCAACGACAGGGAGGCAATCAGCCCCAGCATTTT. Its translation is CASSQRQGGNQPQHF.

The chain uses TRBV4-3 and TRBJ2-1; TRBD2 agrees at 11 bases. Germline values: CDR1 LGHNA, CDR2 YSLEER. The length of the CDR3 is 20 residues. The ends lost 0 bases at V and 5 bases at J; junction bases unmatched: 15. CDR3 bases: TGCGCCAGCAGCCAAGAAAGACTAGCGGGGCTGGTGAGGGGGGACAATGAGCAGTTCTTC. Its protein is CASSQERLAGLVRGDNEQFF.

The chain recombines TRBV6-1 with TRBJ2-1; tentatively, D is TRBD1 or TRBD2 (6 bases each). This CDR3 is built from 15 residues. The germline CDR1 and CDR2 sequences are MNHNS and SASEGT. V was cut by 6 bases and J by 4 bases, with 16 bases left in between. The CDR3 nucleotides are TGTGCCAGCAGCGTAAGGGGGGACTCGTACAATGAGCAGTTCTTC. Amino acid sequence: CASSVRGDSYNEQFF.

This chain connects TRBV19 to TRBJ2-1; 11 positions agree with TRBD2. This CDR3 region has 13 residues. Germline CDR1 and CDR2: LNHDA and SQIVND (reference sequence). V was pared by 4 bases and J by 7 bases, with 0 bases of the junction left unmatched. As DNA, the CDR3 is TGTGCCAGTAGTACTAGCGGGGGGAATGAGCAGTTCTTC. The encoded protein is CASSTSGGNEQFF.

The gene calls are TRBV27 and TRBJ2-7, with 10 bases aligning to TRBD2. Germline V CDR1 and CDR2: MNHEY, SMNVEV (reference sequence). The CDR3 has 17 residues. The trim removed 1 base at V and 9 bases at J, leaving 15 bases unmatched. The CDR3 DNA sequence: TGTGCCAGCAGTTTATTTTCCGGGACTAGCGTGGCGCGGGCGCAGTACTTC. Translating gives CASSLFSGTSVARAQYF.

CDR3 nucleotide sequence: TGTGCCAGCAGTGAAGCCGGACAGGGCATCCAGCCCCAGCATTTT. It codes for CASSEAGQGIQPQHF. The chain recombines TRBV6-1 with TRBJ1-5; 8 positions match TRBD1. The CDR3 has 15 amino acids. With V trimmed by 0 bases and J by 7 bases, 5 bases remained unmatched. CDR1 and CDR2 (germline): MNHNS, SASEGT.

This chain uses TRBV7-8 with TRBJ1-3; TRBD1 matches at 7 bases. The CDR3 runs 14 residues. Germline trimming cut 6 bases from V and 4 bases from J; bases unmatched to any gene: 6. Germline-derived CDR1 and CDR2 are SGHVS and FQNEAQ. The CDR3 DNA sequence: TGTGCCAGCAGTTACAGGGGTATAGGAAACACCATATATTTT. It is translated as CASSYRGIGNTIYF.

The chain links TRBV4-1 to TRBJ2-7; D remains unclear. V dropped 5 bases and J dropped 3 bases, with 11 bases sitting between them. Germline V gene sequence: CDR1 MGHRA, CDR2 YSYEKL. The CDR3 runs to 13 residues. The DNA of the CDR3 is TGCGCCAGCAGCGTAAAAGACGGCTACGAGCAGTACTTC. This translates into CASSVKDGYEQYF.

The CDR3 is CASSDPDNSNTGELFF. The DNA of the CDR3 is TGTGCCAGCAGTGACCCGGACAACTCGAACACCGGGGAGCTGTTTTTT. This chain joins TRBV6-1 and TRBJ2-2; perhaps TRBD1 as D (5 bases). This CDR3 has 16 amino acids. V was trimmed by 3 bases and J by 0 bases, leaving 11 bases between them. The germline V gene has CDR1 MNHNS and CDR2 SASEGT.

V usage is TRBV4-1 and J usage is TRBJ2-1, with TRBD2 as a possible D gene (5 bases). V was pared by 1 base and J by 5 bases, with 12 bases between. This CDR3 has 15 amino acids. Germline CDR1 is MGHRA and CDR2 is YSYEKL. The CDR3 nucleotides are TGCGCCAGCAGCCAAGTAGAGGAGCGGAACAATGAGCAGTTCTTC. It yields the protein CASSQVEERNNEQFF.

The V call is TRBV10-3, the J call TRBJ2-1; TRBD2 agrees at 7 bases. The CDR3 loop spans 14 amino acids. From germline, CDR1 is ENHRY and CDR2 SYGVKD. J was trimmed by 7 bases and V by 4 bases; bases with no gene match: 7. CDR3 region: CAISGTSSENEQFF. CDR3 DNA sequence: TGTGCCATCAGTGGGACTAGTAGTGAAAATGAGCAGTTCTTC.

The count of this clone is one. The chain couples TRBV18 to TRBJ2-1; 11 bases align to TRBD2. V was clipped by 6 bases and J by 3 bases; unmatched bases: 13. Germline values: CDR1 KGHSH, CDR2 LQKENI. The CDR3 length is 18 residues. CDR3 sequence: CASSPAEIAGGYYNEQFF. DNA for the CDR3: TGTGCCAGCTCGCCAGCAGAGATAGCGGGAGGGTACTACAATGAGCAGTTCTTC.

This clone was seen only a few times. CDR3 in amino acids: CASTDSNTEAFF. CDR3 sequence (DNA): TGCGCCAGCACAGACAGCAACACTGAAGCTTTCTTT. This chain links TRBV5-1 with TRBJ1-1, with D maybe TRBD1 (5 bases). The CDR3 contains 12 residues. V lost 6 bases and J 2 bases, leaving 8 bases between the germline ends. Germline CDR1 and CDR2: SGHRS and YFSETQ.

This clone showed up just once. The chain uses TRBV12-5 and TRBJ2-3, with D possibly TRBD2 on 5 matching bases. There are 14 residues in the CDR3. Germline CDR1 LGHNT, CDR2 FRNRAP. Trimming removed 6 bases from V and 5 bases from J, with 15 bases in between. CDR3 region: CASGTGQRIDTQYF. CDR3 sequence (DNA): TGTGCTAGTGGCACTGGTCAGCGGATAGATACGCAGTATTTT.

This chain joins TRBV6-1 and TRBJ1-2; D is uncertain. Germline V gene sequence: CDR1 MNHNS, CDR2 SASEGT. The V and J ends lost 5 bases and 8 bases respectively, with 18 bases between them. The CDR3 is made up of 14 amino acids. The CDR3 region has the DNA TGTGCCAGCAGTACCCGAGGCGGGCCCCAGGGCTACACCTTC. This codes for CASSTRGGPQGYTF.

This chain uses TRBV6-1 with TRBJ2-7, with 10 bases matching TRBD2. This CDR3 region has 14 residues. The germline CDR1 and CDR2 sequences are MNHNS and SASEGT. V dropped 7 bases and J dropped 3; count of bases not matched to a gene: 6. The CDR3 loop reads CASIGLAERYEQYF. In DNA form, the CDR3 reads TGTGCCAGCATAGGACTAGCGGAACGCTACGAGCAGTACTTC.

The J gene is TRBJ1-2, the V gene TRBV6-5; D is unresolved. Between the trimmed V and J ends, which lost 4 bases and 5 bases, there was a span of 11 bases. This CDR3 is built from 13 residues. The germline CDR1 and CDR2 sequences are MNHEY and SVGAGI. Written as DNA, the CDR3 is TGTGCCAGCAGTTCCGGGAGCGGGTATGGCTACACCTTC. Translated: CASSSGSGYGYTF.

V is TRBV7-9 and J is TRBJ2-5; 7 nucleotides line up with TRBD2. The junction had 7 bases not matched to a gene; V was cut back by 1 base and J by 2 bases. The germline V gene encodes CDR1 SEHNR and CDR2 FQNEAQ (reference sequence). The CDR3 covers 16 residues. In nucleotides, the CDR3 is TGTGCCAGCAGCTTAGGTAGCAGCGGGGCACAAGAGACCCAGTACTTC. Protein sequence: CASSLGSSGAQETQYF.

This clone was recorded only once. This chain joins TRBV2 and TRBJ2-7; 13 bases match TRBD2. Germline loops: CDR1 SNHLY, CDR2 FYNNEI. The CDR3 runs 16 residues. V lost 4 bases and J lost 7; bases outside the gene matches: 10. CDR3 in amino acids: CASSAKGLAGEGEQYF. The CDR3 DNA is TGTGCCAGCAGTGCGAAAGGACTAGCGGGAGAAGGGGAGCAGTACTTC.

In its sample, this clone was seen once. This chain joins TRBV7-3 and TRBJ2-2; the match to TRBD2 covers 7 bases. The V gene's germline CDR1 is SGHTA and CDR2 FQGTGA. The J segment lost 5 bases and the V segment lost 4 bases, leaving 7 bases of the junction unmatched. This CDR3 is 15 amino acids long. CDR3 nucleotide sequence: TGTGCCAGCAGCTCGCGGGAGAAATCGACCGGGGAGCTGTTTTTT. Translated, it gives CASSSREKSTGELFF.

This clone appeared a few times. This CDR3 is CASSQEGGPSSYEQYF. The CDR3 DNA sequence: TGCGCCAGCAGCCAAGAAGGGGGACCGAGCTCCTACGAGCAGTACTTC. The chain is built from TRBV4-1 and TRBJ2-7, with D tentatively TRBD1 (6 bases). Per germline, CDR1 MGHRA and CDR2 YSYEKL. The CDR3 totals 16 residues. V was cut by 0 bases and J by 0 bases, with 12 bases left in between.

The V call is TRBV18, the J call TRBJ2-1; possibly TRBD2 for D (5 bases). CDR3 length equals 13 residues. CDR1 is KGHSH and CDR2 is LQKENI in the germline V gene. Trimming took 5 bases from V and 5 from J, leaving 10 bases between them. The CDR3 here is CASSLSGNNEQFF. In DNA, the CDR3 is TGTGCCAGCTCATTATCCGGGAACAATGAGCAGTTCTTC.

On this clone: One junction end does not reproduce the germline sequence, and a read error may be involved. J is TRBJ2-7 and V is TRBV7-2; a possible D gene is TRBD1 (5 bases). The CDR3 is 14 amino acids. Germline CDR1 is SGHTA and CDR2 is FQGNSA. The CDR3 region has the DNA TGTGCCAGCAGCTTAGGCAGGGCCTCCCACGAGCAGTACTTC. It yields the protein CASSLGRASHEQYF.

The rearrangement joins TRBV27 to TRBJ2-1; TRBD2 matches 8 bases. J was trimmed by 8 bases and V by 6 bases; bases with no gene match: 18. CDR3 length equals 17 residues. Germline V gene data show CDR1 as MNHEY and CDR2 as SMNVEV (reference sequence). The CDR3 DNA reads TGTGCCAGCAGCCTGTTGCTGCTTAGCGGGGCCCTGGATGAGCAGTTCTTC. Its protein product is CASSLLLLSGALDEQFF.